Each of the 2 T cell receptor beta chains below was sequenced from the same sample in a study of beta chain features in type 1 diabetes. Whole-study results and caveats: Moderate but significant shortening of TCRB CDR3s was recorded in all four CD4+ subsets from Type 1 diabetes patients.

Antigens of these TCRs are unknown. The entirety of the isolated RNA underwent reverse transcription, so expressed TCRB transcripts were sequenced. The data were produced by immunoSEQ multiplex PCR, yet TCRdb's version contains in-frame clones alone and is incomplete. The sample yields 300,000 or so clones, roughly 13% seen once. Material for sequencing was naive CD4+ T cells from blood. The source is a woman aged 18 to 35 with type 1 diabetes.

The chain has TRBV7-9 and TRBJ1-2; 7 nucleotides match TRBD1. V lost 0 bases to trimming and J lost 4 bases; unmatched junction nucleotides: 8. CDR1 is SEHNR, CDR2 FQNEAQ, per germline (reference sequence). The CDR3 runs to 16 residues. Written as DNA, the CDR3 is TGTGCCAGCAGCTTAGCGCTGGGACAGACGTTCTATGGCTACACCTTC. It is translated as CASSLALGQTFYGYTF.

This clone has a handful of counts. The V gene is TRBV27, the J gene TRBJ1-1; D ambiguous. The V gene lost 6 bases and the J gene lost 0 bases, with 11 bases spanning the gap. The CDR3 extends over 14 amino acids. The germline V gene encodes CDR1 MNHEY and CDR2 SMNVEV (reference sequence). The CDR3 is CASSLLRLNTEAFF. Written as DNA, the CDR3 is TGTGCCAGCAGCCTTCTCCGGTTGAACACTGAAGCTTTCTTT.